Below, 15 T cell receptor beta chains from the same sample are listed, as sequenced in a study of shared clonotypes between healthy human individuals. Only in-frame clones appear in the TCRdb table, and some are missing; sequencing was by immunoSEQ multiplex PCR. The sample records about 2 million clones, 85% to 95% being singletons. The sequencing sample was made of naive CD4+ T cells sorted from blood. As for subset: CD45RA+ positively selected. The receptor source for this set is a man younger than 30 in good health.

The CDR3 is CASRHSGGADTQYF. The CDR3, as DNA: TGTGCCAGCAGACATAGCGGGGGGGCCGATACGCAGTATTTT. V is TRBV25-1 and J is TRBJ2-3, with 11 bases identical to TRBD2. The germline V gene encodes CDR1 MGHDK and CDR2 SYGVNS. V was clipped by 6 bases and J by 6 bases; unmatched bases: 5. The CDR3 loop spans 14 amino acids. The full variable domain, rest sourced from reference TRBV25-1 and TRBJ2-3, is EADIYQTPRYLVIGTGKKITLECSQTMGHDKMYWYQQDPGMELHLIHYSYGVNSTEKGDLSSESTVSRIRTEHFPLTLESARPSHTSQYLCASRHSGGADTQYFGPGTRLTVL.

The chain links TRBV30 to TRBJ1-6; D is perhaps TRBD1 (5 bases). The V gene's germline CDR1 is GTSNPN and CDR2 SVGIG (reference sequence). The CDR3 length is 13 residues. V lost 7 bases, J lost 9 bases, and 16 bases lay in between. The CDR3 reads CASQGAGSSPLHF. Here the CDR3 DNA reads TGTGCCTCTCAGGGTGCTGGGAGTTCACCCCTCCACTTT.

This clone has just one count. The chain is built from TRBV4-1 and TRBJ2-6; D possibly corresponds to TRBD2 (6 bases). The CDR3 has 18 amino acids. The V gene's germline CDR1 is MGHRA and CDR2 YSYEKL. V dropped 3 bases and J dropped 0 bases, with 15 bases sitting between them. The CDR3 sequence: CASSQSGTSTSGANVLTF. DNA for the CDR3: TGCGCCAGCAGCCAGTCAGGGACTTCCACCTCTGGGGCCAACGTCCTGACTTTC.

The rearrangement uses TRBV9 and TRBJ1-2; TRBD1 agrees at 10 bases. The CDR3 contains 15 residues. Germline values: CDR1 SGDLS, CDR2 YYNGEE. V lost 6 bases to trimming and J lost 2 bases; unmatched junction nucleotides: 7. CDR3 sequence (DNA): TGTGCCAGCACTCCTCAGGGACAGGGGAACTATGGCTACACCTTC. Protein product: CASTPQGQGNYGYTF.

The V call is TRBV7-2, the J call TRBJ2-2; D remains ambiguous. Trimming cost V 2 bases and J 9 bases, with 4 bases left between them. The V gene's germline CDR1 is SGHTA and CDR2 FQGNSA. The CDR3 covers 11 residues. This chain's CDR3 is CASSLSRELFF. CDR3 sequence (DNA): TGTGCCAGCAGCTTAAGCCGGGAGCTGTTTTTT.

Concerning this clone itself: Other DNA variants within this sample encode the same CDR3. This rearrangement joins TRBV18 to TRBJ1-1; D gene ambiguous. There are 14 residues in the CDR3. V lost 1 base to trimming and J lost 4 bases, with 10 bases between them. Germline assignment: CDR1 KGHSH and CDR2 LQKENI. DNA of the CDR3: TGTGCCAGCTCACCACAGGGCGAGGGCACTGAAGCTTTCTTT. Amino acid sequence: CASSPQGEGTEAFF.

This chain connects TRBV6-6 to TRBJ2-7; TRBD2 aligns across 8 bases. Trimming took 5 bases from V and 0 from J; bases not matched to a gene: 3. Per germline, CDR1 MNHNY and CDR2 SVGAGI (reference sequence). The CDR3 loop spans 14 amino acids. The DNA for the CDR3 is TGTGCCAGCAGTCCTAGCGGGCCCTCCTACGAGCAGTACTTC. Residues: CASSPSGPSYEQYF.

The chain joins TRBV9 to TRBJ1-2; D is unclear. V was trimmed by 0 bases and J by 4 bases, leaving 10 bases between them. From germline, CDR1 is SGDLS and CDR2 YYNGEE. The CDR3 has 14 amino acids. The CDR3 DNA is TGTGCCAGCAGCGTAGATTGGGTTCGCTATGGCTACACCTTC. It translates to CASSVDWVRYGYTF.

This clone was seen once. Other DNA sequences in the same sample also yield this CDR3. The genes are TRBV9 and TRBJ2-3, with 7 bases matching TRBD2. This CDR3 has 14 amino acids. J lost 3 bases, V lost 5 bases, and 6 bases had no gene match. Per germline, CDR1 SGDLS and CDR2 YYNGEE. The CDR3 loop is CASSRGGPTDTQYF. The CDR3 nucleotides read TGTGCCAGCAGTAGGGGAGGGCCGACAGATACGCAGTATTTT. Filled out from reference TRBV9 and TRBJ2-3, the complete variable domain reads DSGVTQTPKHLITATGQRVTLRCSPRSGDLSVYWYQQSLDQGLQFLIQYYNGEERAKGNILERFSAQQFPDLHSELNLSSLELGDSALYFCASSRGGPTDTQYFGPGTRLTVL.

The rearrangement joins TRBV2 to TRBJ2-6; unclear D gene. CDR3 length: 15 amino acids. Deletions cut 2 bases from V and 0 bases from J, with 5 bases between. CDR1 is SNHLY and CDR2 is FYNNEI in the germline V gene. The CDR3 reads CASSEMASGANVLTF. CDR3 sequence (DNA): TGTGCCAGCAGTGAAATGGCCTCTGGGGCCAACGTCCTGACTTTC.

This chain connects TRBV21-1 to TRBJ2-7; the D segment call TRBD2 is taken from the table without a DNA check. TRBV21-1 is marked as a pseudogene. The CDR3 sequence is 16 residues long. The CDR3 region is CASTTPRKFPTYEQYF. Here the CDR3 DNA reads TGTGCCAGCACCACCCCTAGGAAGTTTCCGACCTACGAGCAGTACTTC.

This clone appeared a single time. J is TRBJ1-5 and V is TRBV19; 7 bases fit TRBD1. V trimming: 7 bases; J trimming: 3 bases; junction bases outside the gene matches: 9. The CDR3 is 15 residues long. Germline values: CDR1 LNHDA, CDR2 SQIVND (reference sequence). The DNA of the CDR3 is TGTGCCAGTACATCGACCGGGACAGACAATCAGCCCCAGCATTTT. This sequence encodes CASTSTGTDNQPQHF. Full variable domain (missing parts from reference TRBV19 and TRBJ1-5): DGGITQSPKYLFRKEGQNVTLSCEQNLNHDAMYWYRQDPGQGLRLIYYSQIVNDFQKGDIAEGYSVSREKKESFPLTVTSAQKNPTAFYLCASTSTGTDNQPQHFGDGTRLSIL.

J is TRBJ2-7 and V is TRBV7-2; 7 bases match TRBD1. The V gene's germline CDR1 is SGHTA and CDR2 FQGNSA. The CDR3 extends over 16 amino acids. V shed 3 bases, J shed 0 bases, and the junction held 8 bases outside the gene matches. The CDR3 here is CASSFGAWDSSYEQYF. The CDR3 DNA sequence: TGTGCCAGCAGCTTCGGGGCCTGGGACAGCTCCTACGAGCAGTACTTC.

The rearrangement joins TRBV19 to TRBJ1-6; the D is unclear. CDR1 LNHDA and CDR2 SQIVND come from the germline V gene (reference sequence). The CDR3 has 15 amino acids. The V and J ends lost 4 bases and 8 bases respectively, with 15 bases between them. This CDR3 reads CASSTHKGADSPLHF. The CDR3 coding sequence is TGTGCCAGTAGTACCCACAAGGGTGCCGATTCACCCCTCCACTTT. Full variable domain (outside the CDR3, taken from reference TRBV19 and TRBJ1-6): DGGITQSPKYLFRKEGQNVTLSCEQNLNHDAMYWYRQDPGQGLRLIYYSQIVNDFQKGDIAEGYSVSREKKESFPLTVTSAQKNPTAFYLCASSTHKGADSPLHFGNGTRLTVT.

The chain recombines TRBV19 with TRBJ1-5, with TRBD1 identical over 11 bases. The CDR3 spans 14 residues. Looked up from germline, CDR1 is LNHDA and CDR2 is SQIVND (reference sequence). The junction had 5 bases not matched to a gene; V was cut back by 8 bases and J by 5 bases. The CDR3 bases are TGTGCCAGTTCATGGACAGGGGGCGATCAGCCCCAGCATTTT. Protein: CASSWTGGDQPQHF.